The rows below give T cell receptor beta chains drawn from one sample of a study of cytomegalovirus exposure and HLA in healthy donors. TCRdb's table, derived via immunoSEQ multiplex PCR, lists solely in-frame clones and lacks some. The sample includes about 90,000 clones, approximately 56% of them seen just once. Sequencing was carried out using PBMCs. All receptors derive from a woman aged 25 to 45 in good health and CMV-seropositive. Each CDR3 is given with its conserved first and last residue. The D gene is left open where the match is weak. The size of a clone is reported for some rows only, either as once, few or many, or as a class for expanded clones.

>TRBV11-3|once|TRBJ2-7|TRBD1
TGTGCCAGCAGCTTAGTCCTAACGGGACAGGGGAACGAGCAGTACTTC
CASSLVLTGQGNEQYF
>TRBV30|.|TRBJ1-1|TRBD1
TGTGCCTGGAGCAGAGACAGGGACACTGAAGCTTTCTTT
CAWSRDRDTEAFF
>TRBV19|.|TRBJ2-2|.
TGTGCCAGTAGTATAGATGGGCGTAACACCGGGGAGCTGTTTTTT
CASSIDGRNTGELFF
>TRBV4-3|few|TRBJ1-1|.
TGCGCCAGCAGCCAAGAGCCTGGAGGCGGCACTGAAGCTTTCTTT
CASSQEPGGGTEAFF
>TRBV7-2|few|TRBJ1-4|TRBD1
TGTGCCAGCAGACACAGACAGGGCATCCAGGGAAAACTGTTTTTT
CASRHRQGIQGKLFF
>TRBV14|once|TRBJ2-1|TRBD2
TGTGCCAGCAGCCAAGACCTAGCGGCACCCTACAATGAGCAGTTCTTC
CASSQDLAAPYNEQFF
>TRBV5-6|.|TRBJ2-7|TRBD1
TGTGCCAGCAGCTCTTGGACAGGGAGAAACTACGAGCAGTACTTC
CASSSWTGRNYEQYF
>TRBV7-9|.|TRBJ2-7|TRBD2
TGTTCCAGCAGCTTAGGGGAGGGGGAGCAGTACTTC
CSSSLGEGEQYF
>TRBV30|few|TRBJ1-4|TRBD1
TGTGCCTGGAGGGCCGGGACAGGGGGCTGGAATGAAAAACTGTTTTTT
CAWRAGTGGWNEKLFF
>TRBV7-9|.|TRBJ2-5|TRBD2
TGTTCCAGCAGCTTAGCGCGGCGGGGAGGGGACTTC
CSSSLARRGGDF
>TRBV7-2|few|TRBJ2-3|TRBD2
TGTGCCAGCAGCCGGAGACTAGCGACGAACACAGATACGCAGTATTTT
CASSRRLATNTDTQYF
>TRBV7-9|.|TRBJ1-5|TRBD1
TGTGCCAGCGGCCGAGAGGGGGCGTTGAATCAGCCCCAGCATTTT
CASGREGALNQPQHF
>TRBV5-6|.|TRBJ1-4|.
TGTGCCAGCAGCTTGGCTCTCACGCAGGGATCGAATCATGAAAAACTGTTTTTT
CASSLALTQGSNHEKLFF
>TRBV18|.|TRBJ1-5|.
TGTGCCAGCTCACCAGTTCCAGATAGCAATCAGCCCCAGCATTTT
CASSPVPDSNQPQHF
>TRBV7-3|.|TRBJ2-2|.
TGTGCCAGCAGCTTAACCCCAGGGGTGAACACCGGGGAGCTGTTTTTT
CASSLTPGVNTGELFF
>TRBV2|few|TRBJ1-5|.
TGTGCCACCCAGGACAGTAGACTTCAGCCCCAGCATTTT
CATQDSRLQPQHF
>TRBV11-2|.|TRBJ1-2|TRBD1
TGTGCCAGCACCTTCGAGAGGGGGCCGGGGTATGGCTACACCTTC
CASTFERGPGYGYTF
>TRBV2|.|TRBJ2-3|.
TGTGCCAGCAGTCCAGGGGAGAGTACGCAGTATTTT
CASSPGESTQYF
>TRBV5-1|once|TRBJ2-5|TRBD2
TGCGCCAGCAGCTTGGCTCGGACTAGCGGGGGTGGAGAGACCCAGTACTTC
CASSLARTSGGGETQYF
>TRBV30|.|TRBJ1-5|.
TGTGCCCGGAGTGTCGGGGGGAGCAGCAATCAGCCCCAGCATTTT
CARSVGGSSNQPQHF
>TRBV5-6|.|TRBJ2-7|.
TGTGCCAGCAGCCCCTGGTCGGACGAGCAGTACTTC
CASSPWSDEQYF
>TRBV28|.|TRBJ2-3|TRBD2
TGTGCCAGCAGTGGGGGCGGGGGGCTCACAGATACGCAGTATTTT
CASSGGGGLTDTQYF
>TRBV6-1|.|TRBJ2-1|TRBD2
TGTGCCAGCAGTGAAGTTGGCGGGGGAGCCACTATTAATGAGCAGTTCTTC
CASSEVGGGATINEQFF
>TRBV10-1|.|TRBJ2-5|.
TGCGCCAGCAGTGCTAGGCCGGGGGAGACCCAGTACTTC
CASSARPGETQYF
>TRBV5-6|few|TRBJ2-7|TRBD1
TGTGCCAGCAGCCCGGGACCAGGGGGACCTAGGGAGCAGTACTTC
CASSPGPGGPREQYF
>TRBV6-5|.|TRBJ2-5|.
TGTGCCAGCAGTGCGGCCAGACAAGAGACCCAGTACTTC
CASSAARQETQYF
>TRBV5-5|.|TRBJ1-1|.
TGTGCCAGCAGCTTGGGACCCGGACAGATGAACACTGAAGCTTTCTTT
CASSLGPGQMNTEAFF
>TRBV11-2|.|TRBJ1-2|.
TGTGCCAGCAGCTTAAACCCGGGGAATGGCTACACCTTC
CASSLNPGNGYTF
>TRBV6-5|.|TRBJ1-2|.
TGTGCCAGCAGTTACTCGAGGCCTCCTAACTATGGCTACACCTTC
CASSYSRPPNYGYTF
>TRBV6-5|.|TRBJ1-6|.
TGTGCCAGCAGTTACTTTGGGGGCAATAATTCACCCCTCCACTTT
CASSYFGGNNSPLHF
>TRBV6-1|.|TRBJ1-1|TRBD1
TGTGCCAGCATCCGACAGGGGTCGGGGACTGAAGCTTTCTTT
CASIRQGSGTEAFF
>TRBV19|.|TRBJ2-7|TRBD1
TGTGCCAGTAGTACTTCCGGGACAGTTTATTCCTACTACGAGCAGTACTTC
CASSTSGTVYSYYEQYF
>TRBV18|.|TRBJ2-1|TRBD1
TGTGCCAGCTCACCGTTGGGACAGGGCTCCTACAATGAGCAGTTCTTC
CASSPLGQGSYNEQFF
>TRBV6-6|.|TRBJ1-3|.
TGTGCCAGCAGTCTGACTAGCCGGGCAGGAGGAAACACCATATATTTT
CASSLTSRAGGNTIYF
>TRBV28|.|TRBJ1-1|TRBD1
TGTGCCAGCAGTCTGATCCCGGGACAGGGGGCAACTGAAGCTTTCTTT
CASSLIPGQGATEAFF
>TRBV4-1|.|TRBJ1-2|TRBD1
TGCGCCAGCAGCCAAGTCGGGCAGGGGGTGTATGGCTACACCTTC
CASSQVGQGVYGYTF
>TRBV6-1|.|TRBJ1-5|.
TGTGCCAGCAGTGAATCAGGGTTCAATCAGCCCCAGCATTTT
CASSESGFNQPQHF
>TRBV19|.|TRBJ1-5|.
TGTGCCAGTAGTATCTGGGCGTATAGCAATCAGCCCCAGCATTTT
CASSIWAYSNQPQHF
>TRBV19|.|TRBJ1-2|TRBD1
TGTGCCAGTAGTATTACAGGGGAGTCGAGCTACACCTTC
CASSITGESSYTF
>TRBV7-3|once|TRBJ1-2|TRBD1
TGTGCCAGCAGCCGACAGGGAGGATTGAGTGGCTACACCTTC
CASSRQGGLSGYTF
>TRBV30|.|TRBJ2-1|.
TGTGCCTGGAGTGGGGGCAGGGGCTCCTACAATGAGCAGTTCTTC
CAWSGGRGSYNEQFF
>TRBV28|.|TRBJ1-3|.
TGTGCCAGCAGTTCTCACGTGAGCTCTGGAAACACCATATATTTT
CASSSHVSSGNTIYF
>TRBV1|once|TRBJ2-7|.
TGCACCAGCAGCCAAGTTCGTGGGCGGGATCACTACGAGCAGTACTTC
CTSSQVRGRDHYEQYF
>TRBV6-5|.|TRBJ1-3|.
TGTGCCACCAGGGGACATAATGGAAACACCATATATTTT
CATRGHNGNTIYF
>TRBV5-4|few|TRBJ2-7|.
TGTGCCAGCAGCTTGGGGGACACAGACTACGAGCAGTACTTC
CASSLGDTDYEQYF
>TRBV5-1|.|TRBJ2-2|TRBD1
TGCGCCAGCAGACCTACCGGGACAGGGGTTGGCGGGGAGCTGTTTTTT
CASRPTGTGVGGELFF
>TRBV19|.|TRBJ2-1|.
TGTGCCAGTAGTATTCTTCACAATGAGCAGTTCTTC
CASSILHNEQFF
>TRBV19|.|TRBJ2-5|.
TGTGCCAGTAGTATACAGTACAGGAAAGAGACCCAGTACTTC
CASSIQYRKETQYF
>TRBV7-6|medium-sized|TRBJ2-2|.
TGTGCCAGCAGCTCAAGGGGGTTTATAAACACCGGGGAGCTGTTTTTT
CASSSRGFINTGELFF
>TRBV6-4|.|TRBJ2-1|TRBD2
TGTGCCAGCAGTGAAAGCGGGGTGAATGAGCAGTTCTTC
CASSESGVNEQFF
>TRBV30|.|TRBJ2-2|TRBD1
TGTGCCTGGAGTAGAACCGGGACAGGGGTCTGGGAGCTGTTTTTT
CAWSRTGTGVWELFF
>TRBV7-3|.|TRBJ2-1|TRBD2
TGTGCCAGCAGCTCGGGACTAGCGGGGGATGAGCAGTTCTTC
CASSSGLAGDEQFF
>TRBV6-6|.|TRBJ1-5|TRBD1
TGTGCCAGCACCACCGGACAGGGAAGCAATCAGCCCCAGCATTTT
CASTTGQGSNQPQHF
>TRBV7-9|.|TRBJ1-6|.
TGTGCCAGCAGCTTGTTATCGACTGATTCACCCCTCCACTTT
CASSLLSTDSPLHF